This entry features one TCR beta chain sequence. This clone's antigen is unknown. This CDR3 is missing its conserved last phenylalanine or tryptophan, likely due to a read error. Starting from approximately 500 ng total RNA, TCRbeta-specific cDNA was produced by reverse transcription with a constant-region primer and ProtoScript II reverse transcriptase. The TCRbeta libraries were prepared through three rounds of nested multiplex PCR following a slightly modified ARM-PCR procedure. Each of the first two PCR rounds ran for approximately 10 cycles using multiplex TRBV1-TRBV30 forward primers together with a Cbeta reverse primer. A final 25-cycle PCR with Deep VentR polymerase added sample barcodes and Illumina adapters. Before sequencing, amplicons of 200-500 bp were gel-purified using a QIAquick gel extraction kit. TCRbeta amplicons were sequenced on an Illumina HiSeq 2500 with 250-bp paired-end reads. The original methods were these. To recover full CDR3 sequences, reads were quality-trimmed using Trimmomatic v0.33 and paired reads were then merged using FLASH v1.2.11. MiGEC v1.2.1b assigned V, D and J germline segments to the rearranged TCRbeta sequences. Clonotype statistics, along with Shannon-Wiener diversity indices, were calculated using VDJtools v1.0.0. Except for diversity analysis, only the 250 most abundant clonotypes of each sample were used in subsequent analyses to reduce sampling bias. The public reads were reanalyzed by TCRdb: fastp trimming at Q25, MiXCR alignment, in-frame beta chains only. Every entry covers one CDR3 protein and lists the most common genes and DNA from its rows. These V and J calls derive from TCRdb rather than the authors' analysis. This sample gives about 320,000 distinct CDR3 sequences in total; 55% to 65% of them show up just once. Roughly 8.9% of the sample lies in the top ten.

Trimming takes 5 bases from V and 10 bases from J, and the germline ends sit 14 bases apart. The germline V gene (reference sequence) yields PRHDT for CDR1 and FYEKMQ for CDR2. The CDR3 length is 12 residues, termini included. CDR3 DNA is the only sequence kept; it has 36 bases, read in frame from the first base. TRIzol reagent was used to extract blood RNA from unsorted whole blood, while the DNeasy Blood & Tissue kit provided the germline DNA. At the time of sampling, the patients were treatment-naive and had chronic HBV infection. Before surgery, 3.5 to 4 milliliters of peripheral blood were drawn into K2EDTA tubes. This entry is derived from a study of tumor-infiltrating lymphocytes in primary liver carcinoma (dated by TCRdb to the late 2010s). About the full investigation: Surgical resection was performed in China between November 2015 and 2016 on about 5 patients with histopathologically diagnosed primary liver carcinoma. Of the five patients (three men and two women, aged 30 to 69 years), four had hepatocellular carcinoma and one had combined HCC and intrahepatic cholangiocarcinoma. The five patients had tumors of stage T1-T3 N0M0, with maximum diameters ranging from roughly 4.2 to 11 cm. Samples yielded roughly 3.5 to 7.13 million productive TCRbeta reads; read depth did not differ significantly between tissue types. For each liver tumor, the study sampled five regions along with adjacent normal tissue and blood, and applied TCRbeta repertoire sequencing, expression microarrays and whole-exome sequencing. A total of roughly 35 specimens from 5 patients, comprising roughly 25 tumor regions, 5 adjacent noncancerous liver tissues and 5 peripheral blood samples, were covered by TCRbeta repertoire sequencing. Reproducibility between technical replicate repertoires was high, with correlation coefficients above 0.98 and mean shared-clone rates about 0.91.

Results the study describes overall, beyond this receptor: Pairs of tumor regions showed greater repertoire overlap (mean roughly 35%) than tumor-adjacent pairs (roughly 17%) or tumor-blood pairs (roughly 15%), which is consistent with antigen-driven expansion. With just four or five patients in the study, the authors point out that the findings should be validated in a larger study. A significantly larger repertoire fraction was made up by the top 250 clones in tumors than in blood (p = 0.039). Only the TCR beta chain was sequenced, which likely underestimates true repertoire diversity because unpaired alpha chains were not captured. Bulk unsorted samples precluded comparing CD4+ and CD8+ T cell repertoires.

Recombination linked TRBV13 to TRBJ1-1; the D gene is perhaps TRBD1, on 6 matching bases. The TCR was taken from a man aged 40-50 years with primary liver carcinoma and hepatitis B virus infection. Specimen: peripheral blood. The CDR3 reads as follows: CASSTRGGGAFC. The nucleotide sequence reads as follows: TGTGCCAGCAGCACCAGGGGTGGTGGAGCTTTCTGT.